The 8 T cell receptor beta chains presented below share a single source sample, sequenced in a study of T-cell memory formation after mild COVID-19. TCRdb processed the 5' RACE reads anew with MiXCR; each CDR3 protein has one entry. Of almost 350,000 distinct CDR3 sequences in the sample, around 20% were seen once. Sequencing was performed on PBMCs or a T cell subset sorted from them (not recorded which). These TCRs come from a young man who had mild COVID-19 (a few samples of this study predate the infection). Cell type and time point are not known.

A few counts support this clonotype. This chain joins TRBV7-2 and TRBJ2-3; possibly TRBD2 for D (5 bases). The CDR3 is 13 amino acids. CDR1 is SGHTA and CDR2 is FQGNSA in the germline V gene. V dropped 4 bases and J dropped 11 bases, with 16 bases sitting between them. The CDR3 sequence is CASSSRTPRMQYF. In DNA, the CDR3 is TGTGCCAGCAGCTCCCGGACTCCCCGTATGCAGTATTTT.

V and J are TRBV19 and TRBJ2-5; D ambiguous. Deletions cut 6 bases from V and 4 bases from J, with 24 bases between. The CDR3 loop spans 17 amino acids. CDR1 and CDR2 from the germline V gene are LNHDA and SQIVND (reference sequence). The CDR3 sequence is CASSDQNIGTLGETQYF. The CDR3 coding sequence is TGTGCCAGTAGCGACCAAAATATAGGCACACTGGGAGAGACCCAGTACTTC. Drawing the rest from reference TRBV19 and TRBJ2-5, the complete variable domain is DGGITQSPKYLFRKEGQNVTLSCEQNLNHDAMYWYRQDPGQGLRLIYYSQIVNDFQKGDIAEGYSVSREKKESFPLTVTSAQKNPTAFYLCASSDQNIGTLGETQYFGPGTRLLVL.

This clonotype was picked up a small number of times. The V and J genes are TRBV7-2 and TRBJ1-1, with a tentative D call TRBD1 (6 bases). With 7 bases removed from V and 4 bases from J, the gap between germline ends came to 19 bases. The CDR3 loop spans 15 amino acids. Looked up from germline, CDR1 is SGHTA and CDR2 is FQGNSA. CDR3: CASILVWGLGTEAFF. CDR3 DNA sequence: TGTGCCAGCATCCTGGTTTGGGGGCTCGGCACTGAAGCTTTCTTT.

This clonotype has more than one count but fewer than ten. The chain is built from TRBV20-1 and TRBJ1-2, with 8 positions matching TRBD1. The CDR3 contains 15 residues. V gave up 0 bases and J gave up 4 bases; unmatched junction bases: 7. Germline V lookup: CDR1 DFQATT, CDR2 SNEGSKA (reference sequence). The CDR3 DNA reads TGCAGTGCTAGAGATCTGGCAGGGACAGGCTATGGCTACACCTTC. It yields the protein CSARDLAGTGYGYTF.

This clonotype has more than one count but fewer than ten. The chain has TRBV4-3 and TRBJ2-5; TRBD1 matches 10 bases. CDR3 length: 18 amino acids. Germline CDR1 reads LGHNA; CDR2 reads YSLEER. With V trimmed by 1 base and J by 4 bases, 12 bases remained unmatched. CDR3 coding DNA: TGCGCCAGCAGCCAAGTGTCCGCGGACAGGGGGTACGCAGAGACCCAGTACTTC. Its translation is CASSQVSADRGYAETQYF.

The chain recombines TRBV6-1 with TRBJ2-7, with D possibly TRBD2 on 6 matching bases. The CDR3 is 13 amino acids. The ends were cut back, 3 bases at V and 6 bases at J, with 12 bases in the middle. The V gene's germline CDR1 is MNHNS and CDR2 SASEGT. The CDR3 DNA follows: TGTGCCAGCAGTGATGTCCCCGGGGGCGAGCAGTACGTC. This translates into CASSDVPGGEQYV.

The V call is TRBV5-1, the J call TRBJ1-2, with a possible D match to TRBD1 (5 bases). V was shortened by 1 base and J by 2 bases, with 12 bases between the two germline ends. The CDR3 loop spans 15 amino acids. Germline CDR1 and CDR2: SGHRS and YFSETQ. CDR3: CASSLSGPANYGYTF. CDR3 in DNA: TGCGCCAGCAGCTTGTCGGGGCCAGCCAACTATGGCTACACCTTC.

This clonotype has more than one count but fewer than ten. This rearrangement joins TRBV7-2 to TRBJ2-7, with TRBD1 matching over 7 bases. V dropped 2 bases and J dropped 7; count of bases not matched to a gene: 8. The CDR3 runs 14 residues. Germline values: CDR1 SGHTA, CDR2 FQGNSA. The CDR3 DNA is TGTGCCAGCAGCTTATCTGGACAGGTGGGGGAGCAGTACTTC. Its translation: CASSLSGQVGEQYF.